A selection of T cell receptor beta chains follows, all from one sample in a study of control samples from healthy donors and cancer patients. This table comes from immunoSEQ multiplex PCR, and its TCRdb copy is limited to in-frame clones, with some not included. Among under 150,000 clones listed, more than 75% were seen once. Material for sequencing was blood. The receptor source for this set is a man aged 60 to 75 in good health. CDR3s include the opening cysteine and the closing phenylalanine or tryptophan. A D gene is named only where the DNA matches it firmly. Only part of the rows carry a size: once, few, many, or a class if the clone is expanded.

>TRBV6-5|TRBJ2-7|NA|TRBD1
TGTGCCAGCAGGGACGGGACAGGGGCCTACGAGCAGTACTTC
CASRDGTGAYEQYF
>TRBV6-5|TRBJ1-1|NA|NA
TGTGCCAGCAGAAGGACCCTCGGGACTGAAGCTTTCTTT
CASRRTLGTEAFF
>TRBV5-6|TRBJ1-2|NA|NA
TGTGCCAGCAGCCGACAGGAGAACTATGGCTACACCTTC
CASSRQENYGYTF
>TRBV5-1|TRBJ1-6|NA|NA
TGCGCCAGCAGCTTGGTTGAGAGGAATTCACCCCTCCACTTT
CASSLVERNSPLHF
>TRBV30|TRBJ1-2|once|NA
TGTGCCTGGAGTTTCCCCGGCCGTGGCTACACCTTC
CAWSFPGRGYTF
>TRBV2|TRBJ1-1|NA|TRBD1
TGTGCCAGCAGTGCGGGACAGGGGTTAAGCACTGAAGCTTTCTTT
CASSAGQGLSTEAFF
>TRBV30|TRBJ2-1|NA|NA
TGTGCCTGGAGTCTCCTAATGGGGACAAAAGCCTACAATGAGCAGTTCTTC
CAWSLLMGTKAYNEQFF
>TRBV19|TRBJ1-2|NA|TRBD1
TGTGCCAGTACCCCGGGACAGGAGAACTATGGCTACACCTTC
CASTPGQENYGYTF
>TRBV19|TRBJ2-2|few|NA
TGTGCCAGTAGAGGCAGAGGTGGCGTCGGCACCGGGGAGCTGTTTTTT
CASRGRGGVGTGELFF
>TRBV5-6|TRBJ2-1|NA|NA
TGTGCCAGCAGCTCACGGACTTCGGCCCCCGAGCAGTTCTTC
CASSSRTSAPEQFF
>TRBV7-3|TRBJ2-2|NA|TRBD1
TGTGCCAGCAGCTCTACCAGGACAGGGGGTGGCACCGGGGAGCTGTTTTTT
CASSSTRTGGGTGELFF
>TRBV6-1|TRBJ1-6|NA|TRBD1
TGTGCCAGCAGTGAATCGACAGGGGCTAATTCACCCCTCCACTTT
CASSESTGANSPLHF
>TRBV7-9|TRBJ1-2|NA|NA
TGTGCCAGCAGCTTAGGTAGTATGATGGCTGGCTACACCTTC
CASSLGSMMAGYTF
>TRBV4-2|TRBJ1-2|few|NA
TGTGCCAGCAGCCAAGGAGACAGCGTAGGAGGCTACACCTTC
CASSQGDSVGGYTF
>TRBV9|TRBJ2-3|NA|TRBD2
TGTGCCAGCAGCCCCGGGGGTAGCGGGGGGGCCAGAGATACGCAGTATTTT
CASSPGGSGGARDTQYF
>TRBV7-3|TRBJ1-2|NA|TRBD1
TGTGCCAGCAGCCAAAGCCCCGGACAGGGGGCTTTCGGCTACACCTTC
CASSQSPGQGAFGYTF
>TRBV19|TRBJ1-4|NA|NA
TGTGCCAGTAGCTCCGGACAGAATGGTGAAAAACTGTTTTTT
CASSSGQNGEKLFF
>TRBV7-2|TRBJ1-3|NA|NA
TGTGCCAGCAGCTTCCTACAGGGCTCTGGAAACACCATATATTTT
CASSFLQGSGNTIYF
>TRBV7-9|TRBJ1-1|NA|TRBD1
TGTGCCAGCAGCCTAGGGACAGGGACGAACACTGAAGCTTTCTTT
CASSLGTGTNTEAFF
>TRBV27|TRBJ1-5|NA|NA
TGTGCCAGCAGCCCATCTTCATATAGCAATCAGCCCCAGCATTTT
CASSPSSYSNQPQHF
>TRBV4-3|TRBJ2-3|NA|TRBD2
TGCGCCAGCAGCCTCGGGGGGGGCCCAGATACGCAGTATTTT
CASSLGGGPDTQYF
>TRBV12-3/TRBV12-4|TRBJ1-1|NA|TRBD1
TGTGCCAGCAGCAAGGGACAGGGGAGAGTAGCTTTCTTT
CASSKGQGRVAFF
>TRBV27|TRBJ2-7|NA|NA
TGTGCCAGCTTCACCTCGACCTACGAGCAGTACTTC
CASFTSTYEQYF
>TRBV3-1/TRBV3-2|TRBJ2-7|NA|TRBD2
TGTGCCAGCAGCCCCACTAGCGGGTACGAGCAGTACTTC
CASSPTSGYEQYF
>TRBV19|TRBJ2-5|NA|NA
TGTGCCAGTAGTTATGGTAAAGAGACCCAGTACTTC
CASSYGKETQYF
>TRBV5-1|TRBJ2-5|NA|NA
TGCGCCAGCAGGGGACTTCTCCAAGAGACCCAGTACTTC
CASRGLLQETQYF
>TRBV28|TRBJ1-6|NA|TRBD1
TGTGCCAGCAGAGAAAGTCTCGGGACAGATACCTCCTATAATTCACCCCTCCACTTT
CASRESLGTDTSYNSPLHF
>TRBV15|TRBJ2-1|NA|TRBD1
TGTGCCACCAGCAGAGGGGCAGGGGGCAATGAGCAGTTCTTC
CATSRGAGGNEQFF
>TRBV6-1|TRBJ2-3|NA|TRBD2
TGTGCCAGCAGTGAAGCAGGACTAGCTTTTTATACGCAGTATTTT
CASSEAGLAFYTQYF
>TRBV6-2/TRBV6-3|TRBJ1-6|NA|NA
TGTGCCAGCAGCGCCTCGGGACGGATAAATTCACCCCTCCACTTT
CASSASGRINSPLHF
>TRBV28|TRBJ2-7|NA|NA
TGTGCCAGCAGTCCCCCCTTCCGGGACGGCTCCTACGAGCAGTACTTC
CASSPPFRDGSYEQYF
>TRBV5-1|TRBJ1-3|NA|TRBD1
TGCGCCAGCAGCGCCGGGACAGGGGGCCTCGGGAACACCATATATTTT
CASSAGTGGLGNTIYF
>TRBV3-1/TRBV3-2|TRBJ1-3|NA|NA
TGTGCCAGCAGCCAAGGACTGTACTCTGGAAACACCATATATTTT
CASSQGLYSGNTIYF
>TRBV20-1|TRBJ1-2|NA|NA
TGCAGTGCTAGTTTACAGAACTATGGCTACACCTTC
CSASLQNYGYTF
>TRBV19|TRBJ1-1|NA|TRBD1
TGTGCCAGTAGTATCAGGGGGGGCACTGAAGCTTTCTTT
CASSIRGGTEAFF
>TRBV6-2/TRBV6-3|TRBJ1-5|NA|NA
TGTGCCAGCAGTAGGCGGGGGACAAGCAATCAGCCCCAGCATTTT
CASSRRGTSNQPQHF
>TRBV6-1|TRBJ2-7|NA|NA
TGTGGCAGCAGAATCGGGCTCTTTACCTACGAGCAGTACTTC
CGSRIGLFTYEQYF
>TRBV18|TRBJ2-1|NA|NA
TGTGCCAGCTCGCCCTCACTAGGGCCTTACAATGAGCAGTTCTTC
CASSPSLGPYNEQFF
>TRBV9|TRBJ2-3|NA|NA
TGTGCCAGCAGCGTAGGACGCTTAGAGGATACGCAGTATTTT
CASSVGRLEDTQYF
>TRBV7-6|TRBJ2-3|once|NA
TGTGCCAGCAGCTTCAGGGGTGTGTGGGATACGCAGTATTTT
CASSFRGVWDTQYF
>TRBV15|TRBJ2-1|NA|NA
TGTGCCACCAGCAGGGGGGGCACCAATGAGCAGTTCTTC
CATSRGGTNEQFF
>TRBV19|TRBJ1-1|NA|NA
TGTGCCAGTAGTTACGCGTCGCCAACCAACACTGAAGCTTTCTTT
CASSYASPTNTEAFF